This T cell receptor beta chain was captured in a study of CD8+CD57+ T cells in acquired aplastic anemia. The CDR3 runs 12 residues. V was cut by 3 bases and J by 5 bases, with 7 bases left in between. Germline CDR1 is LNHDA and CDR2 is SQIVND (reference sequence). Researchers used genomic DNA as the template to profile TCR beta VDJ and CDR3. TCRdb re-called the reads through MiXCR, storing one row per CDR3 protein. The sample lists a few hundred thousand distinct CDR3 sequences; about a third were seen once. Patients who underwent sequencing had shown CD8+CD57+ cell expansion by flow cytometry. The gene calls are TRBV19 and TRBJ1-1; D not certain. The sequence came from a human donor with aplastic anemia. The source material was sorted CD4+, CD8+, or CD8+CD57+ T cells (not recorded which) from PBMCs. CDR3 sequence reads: CASSMGETEAFF. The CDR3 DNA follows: TGTGCCAGTAGTATGGGTGAGACTGAAGCTTTCTTT.